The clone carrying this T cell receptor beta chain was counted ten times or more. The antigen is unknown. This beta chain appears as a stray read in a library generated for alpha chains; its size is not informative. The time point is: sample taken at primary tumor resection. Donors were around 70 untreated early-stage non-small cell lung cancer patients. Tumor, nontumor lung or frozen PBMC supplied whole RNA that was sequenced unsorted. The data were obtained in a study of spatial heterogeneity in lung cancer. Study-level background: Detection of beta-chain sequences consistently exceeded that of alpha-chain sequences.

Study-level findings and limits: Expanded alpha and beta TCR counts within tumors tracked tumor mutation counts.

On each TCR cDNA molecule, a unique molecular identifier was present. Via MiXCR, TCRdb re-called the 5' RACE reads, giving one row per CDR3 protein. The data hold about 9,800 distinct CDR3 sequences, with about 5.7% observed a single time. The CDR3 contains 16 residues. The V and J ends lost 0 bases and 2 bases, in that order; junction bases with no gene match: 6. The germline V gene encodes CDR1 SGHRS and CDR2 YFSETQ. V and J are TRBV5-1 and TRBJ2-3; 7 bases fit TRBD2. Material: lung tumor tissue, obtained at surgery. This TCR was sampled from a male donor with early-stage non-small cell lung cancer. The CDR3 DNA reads TGCGCCAGCAGCTTGGAAACAGCGGGACCCACAGATACGCAGTATTTT. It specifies CASSLETAGPTDTQYF.